This T cell receptor beta chain was profiled in a study of cytomegalovirus exposure and HLA in healthy donors. Regarding the study as a whole: Usually a TCR sequence was rare, but some public TCRs were found in many donors.

The donors were members of the approximately 120-subject validation cohort (separate from the approximately 650-subject first cohort). Of note for this clone: Antigen unknown.

CDR1 and CDR2 from the germline V gene are MNHEY and SMNVEV (reference sequence). V was pared by 2 bases and J by 4 bases, with 12 bases between. The CDR3 covers 15 residues. Measured with immunoSEQ multiplex PCR; TCRdb has only the in-frame clones, and not every one. The sample consists of about 260,000 clones, about 90% of them appearing once. The origin of this receptor is a woman in her 30s in good health and CMV-seronegative. Sequencing input: PBMCs. The chain carries TRBV27 and TRBJ1-5; possible D gene TRBD1, 5 bases. The CDR3 reads CASSLGPGYNQPQHF. As DNA, the CDR3 is TGTGCCAGCAGTTTAGGTCCAGGGTATAATCAGCCCCAGCATTTT.